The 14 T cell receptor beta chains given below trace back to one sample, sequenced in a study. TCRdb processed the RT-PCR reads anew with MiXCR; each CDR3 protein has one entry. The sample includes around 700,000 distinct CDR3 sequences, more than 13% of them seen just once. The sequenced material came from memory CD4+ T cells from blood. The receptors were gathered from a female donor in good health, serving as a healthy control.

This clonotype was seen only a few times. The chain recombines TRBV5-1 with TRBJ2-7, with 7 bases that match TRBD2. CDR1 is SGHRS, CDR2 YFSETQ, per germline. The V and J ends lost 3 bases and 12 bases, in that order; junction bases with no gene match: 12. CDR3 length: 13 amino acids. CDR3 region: CASSSSGTTRPYF. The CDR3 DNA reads TGCGCCAGCAGCTCCTCCGGGACTACTCGTCCGTACTTC.

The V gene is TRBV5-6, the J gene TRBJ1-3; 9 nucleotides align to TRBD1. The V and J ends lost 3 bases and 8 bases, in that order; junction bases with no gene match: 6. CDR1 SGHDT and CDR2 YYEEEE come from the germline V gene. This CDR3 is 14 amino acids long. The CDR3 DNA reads TGTGCCAGCAGCTCCCGGACAGGGGCGGACACCATATATTTT. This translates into CASSSRTGADTIYF. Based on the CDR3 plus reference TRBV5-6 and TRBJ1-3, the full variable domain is DAGVTQSPTHLIKTRGQQVTLRCSPKSGHDTVSWYQQALGQGPQFIFQYYEEEERQRGNFPDRFSGHQFPNYSSELNVNALLLGDSALYLCASSSRTGADTIYFGEGSWLTVV.

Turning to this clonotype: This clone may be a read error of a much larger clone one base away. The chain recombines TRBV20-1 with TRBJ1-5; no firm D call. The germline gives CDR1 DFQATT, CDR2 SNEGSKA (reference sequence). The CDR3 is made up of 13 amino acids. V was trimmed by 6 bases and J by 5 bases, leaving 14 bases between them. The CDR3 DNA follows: TGCAGTGCCCGGAAGGGAGGCGATCAGCCCCAGCATTTT. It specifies CSARKGGDQPQHF.

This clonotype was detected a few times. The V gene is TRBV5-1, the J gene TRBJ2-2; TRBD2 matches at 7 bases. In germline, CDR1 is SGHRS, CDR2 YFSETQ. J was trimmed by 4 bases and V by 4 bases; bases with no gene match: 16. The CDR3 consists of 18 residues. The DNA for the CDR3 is TGCGCCAGCAGCCCGAACATCGGGGGGATCTCGGGCACCGGGGAGCTGTTTTTT. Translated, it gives CASSPNIGGISGTGELFF.

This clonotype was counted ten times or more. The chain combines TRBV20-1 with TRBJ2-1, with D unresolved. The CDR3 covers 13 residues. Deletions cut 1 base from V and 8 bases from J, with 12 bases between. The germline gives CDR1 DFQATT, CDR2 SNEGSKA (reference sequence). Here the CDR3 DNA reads TGCAGTGCTAGAGTGCCAGTCCTAGATGAGCAGTTCTTC. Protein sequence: CSARVPVLDEQFF.

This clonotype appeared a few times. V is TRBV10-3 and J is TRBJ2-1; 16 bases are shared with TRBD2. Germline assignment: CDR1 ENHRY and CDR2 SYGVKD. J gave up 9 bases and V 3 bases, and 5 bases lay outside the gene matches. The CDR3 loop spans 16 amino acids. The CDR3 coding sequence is TGTGCCATCAGTGAAGGGACTAGCGGGAGGGGCGGTGAGCAGTTCTTC. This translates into CAISEGTSGRGGEQFF.

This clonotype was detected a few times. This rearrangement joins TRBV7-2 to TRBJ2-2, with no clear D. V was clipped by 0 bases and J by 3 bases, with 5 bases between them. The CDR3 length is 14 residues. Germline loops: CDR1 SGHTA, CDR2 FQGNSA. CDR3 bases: TGTGCCAGCAGCTTAGCCCTGGACACCGGGGAGCTGTTTTTT. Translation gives CASSLALDTGELFF.

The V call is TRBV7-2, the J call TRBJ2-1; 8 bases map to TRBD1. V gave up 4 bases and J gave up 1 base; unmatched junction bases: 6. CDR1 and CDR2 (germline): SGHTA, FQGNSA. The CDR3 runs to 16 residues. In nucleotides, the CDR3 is TGTGCCAGCAGCTCTCAGGGGGCTAGATCCTACAATGAGCAGTTCTTC. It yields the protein CASSSQGARSYNEQFF.

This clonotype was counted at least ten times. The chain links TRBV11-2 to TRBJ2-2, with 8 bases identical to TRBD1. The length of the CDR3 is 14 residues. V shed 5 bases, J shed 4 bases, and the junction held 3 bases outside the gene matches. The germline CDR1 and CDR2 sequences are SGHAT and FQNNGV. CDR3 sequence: CASSPQGATGELFF. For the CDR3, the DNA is TGTGCCAGCAGCCCCCAGGGGGCCACCGGGGAGCTGTTTTTT.

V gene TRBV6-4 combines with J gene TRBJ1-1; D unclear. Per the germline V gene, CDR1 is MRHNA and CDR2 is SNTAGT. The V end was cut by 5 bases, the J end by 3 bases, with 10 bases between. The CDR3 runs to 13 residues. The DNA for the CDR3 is TGTGCCAGCAGTCGAAGAACGGACACTGAAGCTTTCTTT. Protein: CASSRRTDTEAFF.

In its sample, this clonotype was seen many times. CDR3 amino acids: CASVAGGYGYTF. The DNA of the CDR3 is TGTGCCAGCGTCGCAGGAGGATATGGCTACACCTTC. This chain links TRBV7-2 with TRBJ1-2; D gene uncertain. The CDR3 is 12 residues long. Germline lookup yields CDR1 SGHTA and CDR2 FQGNSA. The ends were cut back, 8 bases at V and 5 bases at J, with 12 bases in the middle.

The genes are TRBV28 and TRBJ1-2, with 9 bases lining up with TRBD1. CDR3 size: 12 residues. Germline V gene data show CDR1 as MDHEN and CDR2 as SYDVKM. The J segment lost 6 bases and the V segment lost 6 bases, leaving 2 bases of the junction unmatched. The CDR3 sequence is CASSDRGNGYTF. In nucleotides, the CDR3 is TGTGCCAGCAGCGACAGGGGGAATGGCTACACCTTC.

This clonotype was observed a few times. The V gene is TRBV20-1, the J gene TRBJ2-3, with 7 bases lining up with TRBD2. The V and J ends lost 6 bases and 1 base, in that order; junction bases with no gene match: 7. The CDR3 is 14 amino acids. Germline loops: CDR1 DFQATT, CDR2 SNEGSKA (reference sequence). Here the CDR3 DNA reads TGCAGTGCGGACGGGAGGATCGGCACAGATACGCAGTATTTT. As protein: CSADGRIGTDTQYF.

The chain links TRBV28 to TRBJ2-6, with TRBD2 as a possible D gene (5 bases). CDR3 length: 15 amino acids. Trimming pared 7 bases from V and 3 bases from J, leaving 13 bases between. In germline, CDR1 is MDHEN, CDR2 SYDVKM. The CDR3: CASNPPGVGANVLTF. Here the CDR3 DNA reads TGTGCCAGCAATCCCCCCGGGGTTGGGGCCAACGTCCTGACTTTC. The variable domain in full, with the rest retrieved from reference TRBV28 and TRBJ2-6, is DVKVTQSSRYLVKRTGEKVFLECVQDMDHENMFWYRQDPGLGLRLIYFSYDVKMKEKGDIPEGYSVSREKKERFSLILESASTNQTSMYLCASNPPGVGANVLTFGAGSRLTVL.